Listed here are 27 T cell receptor beta chains from one sample, sequenced in a study of T cells in Graves' hyperthyroidism and ophthalmopathy. Amplification yielded TCR beta CDR3 regions, with RNA transcripts as the source. HTBI primers were used for first-round RT-PCR of the TCR CDR3. TCRdb ran MiXCR on the multiplex PCR reads and lists one entry per CDR3 protein. Counted here are over 700,000 distinct CDR3 sequences, approximately 40% occurring once; the ten biggest clones make up around 29%. The sample comprised blood. The receptors come from a woman aged 40-49 years with Graves' hyperthyroidism.

This clonotype was observed a few times. J is TRBJ1-1 and V is TRBV20-1, with D maybe TRBD1 (5 bases). V lost 4 bases to trimming and J lost 1 base, with 10 bases between them. The CDR3 sequence is 13 residues long. Germline loops: CDR1 DFQATT, CDR2 SNEGSKA (reference sequence). CDR3: CSAIDSRNTEAFF. Here the CDR3 DNA reads TGCAGTGCTATAGACAGCAGGAACACTGAAGCTTTCTTT.

Ten or more counts support this clonotype. The CDR3 reads CASSILGRSSYEQYF. The CDR3 DNA reads as TGTGCCAGTAGTATACTGGGACGCAGCTCCTACGAGCAGTACTTC. V usage is TRBV19 and J usage is TRBJ2-7; perhaps D is TRBD1 or TRBD2 (5 bases each). Germline CDR1 LNHDA, CDR2 SQIVND (reference sequence). The CDR3 is 15 amino acids. Trimming removed 2 bases at V and 0 bases at J, with 11 bases between.

As DNA, the CDR3 is TGTGCCAGCAGTTTTACTTCAGGAAAGGCTGAAGCTTTCTTT. Protein product: CASSFTSGKAEAFF. The chain links TRBV12-3 or TRBV12-4 to TRBJ1-1, with D hard to call. CDR3 length: 14 amino acids. Trimming left V 3 bases short and J 6 bases short, with 14 bases between.

Details on this clonotype: At one of its ends the junction is not consistent with the germline gene, which may arise from a read error. DNA of the CDR3: TGTGCCAGCAGCCAGTACCGGGACAAGGAGGGAGAGACCCAGTACTTC. It is translated as CASSQYRDKEGETQYF. V gene TRBV15 combines with J gene TRBJ2-5, with D possibly called TRBD1 or TRBD2 (6 bases each). The CDR3 has 16 amino acids. Germline values: CDR1 LNHNV, CDR2 YYDKDF (reference sequence).

Remarks on this clonotype: Given a much more abundant clone one base away, this may be a read error. The chain is built from TRBV6-9 and TRBJ1-1; unclear D gene. Per germline, CDR1 MNHGY and CDR2 SVAAGI. CDR3 length: 14 amino acids. The CDR3 region has the DNA TGTGCCAGCAGCGTCGAGGGCCGAGGCACTGAAGCTTTGTTT. It specifies CASSVEGRGTEALF.

This clonotype was recorded a few times. The rearrangement uses TRBV12-3 or TRBV12-4 and TRBJ1-1; D not resolved. Trimming stripped 2 bases from V and 1 base from J, with 5 bases between. The length of the CDR3 is 13 residues. CDR3 sequence (DNA): TGTGCCAGCAGTTTATTCCAGAACACTGAAGCTTTCTTT. Encoded protein: CASSLFQNTEAFF.

The chain couples TRBV10-3 to TRBJ2-6; maybe TRBD2 (5 bases). V dropped 3 bases and J dropped 4 bases, with 7 bases sitting between them. The CDR3 contains 14 residues. Germline V gene lookup returns CDR1 ENHRY and CDR2 SYGVKD. CDR3 region: CAISDVAGANVLTF. Written as DNA, the CDR3 is TGTGCCATCAGTGACGTAGCGGGGGCCAACGTCCTGACTTTC.

Many counts were recorded for this clonotype. This chain joins TRBV19 and TRBJ2-6, with TRBD1 matching 8 bases. V lost 3 bases to trimming and J lost 0 bases; unmatched junction nucleotides: 7. The germline V gene encodes CDR1 LNHDA and CDR2 SQIVND (reference sequence). The CDR3 is 18 residues long. The CDR3 bases are TGTGCCAGTAGTATCCGGGACAGGCCTAACTCTGGGGCCAACGTCCTGACTTTC. Translation gives CASSIRDRPNSGANVLTF.

The chain combines TRBV6-1 with TRBJ2-7; 7 bases line up with TRBD2. The ends lost 5 bases at V and 0 bases at J; junction bases unmatched: 10. This CDR3 comprises 16 residues. Germline V gives CDR1 MNHNS, CDR2 SASEGT. CDR3 amino acids: CASSSPPSGTSYEQYF. The CDR3 DNA reads TGTGCCAGCAGTTCGCCCCCGAGCGGGACCTCCTACGAGCAGTACTTC.

V is TRBV12-3 or TRBV12-4 and J is TRBJ1-3, with D tentatively TRBD1 (5 bases). Trimming shortened V by 8 bases and J by 4 bases, and 9 bases separated the two germline ends. The CDR3 runs to 12 residues. In DNA form, the CDR3 reads TGTGCCAGCGGCCACAGGGGAAACACCATATATTTT. Translated: CASGHRGNTIYF.

At least ten counts were recorded for this clonotype. This chain links TRBV20-1 with TRBJ2-7; D is possibly TRBD1 (6 bases). Germline CDR1 reads DFQATT; CDR2 reads SNEGSKA (reference sequence). The CDR3 contains 14 residues. V was trimmed by 3 bases and J by 0 bases, leaving 12 bases between them. CDR3 residues: CSASTGLSSYEQYF. The CDR3, as DNA: TGCAGTGCTAGCACAGGGCTTAGCTCCTACGAGCAGTACTTC.

DNA for the CDR3: TGCAGTGCTATGGGGCTAGCGGGAGTCCAGGAGGAGACCCAGTACTTC. Translating it yields CSAMGLAGVQEETQYF. The chain combines TRBV20-1 with TRBJ2-5, with 10 bases identical to TRBD2. V lost 4 bases and J lost 5; bases outside the gene matches: 13. CDR3 size: 16 residues. CDR1 DFQATT and CDR2 SNEGSKA come from the germline V gene (reference sequence).

This rearrangement joins TRBV5-1 to TRBJ1-1; 9 bases map to TRBD1. V was pared by 4 bases and J by 6 bases, with 10 bases of the junction left unmatched. This CDR3 is 15 amino acids long. Germline CDR1 reads SGHRS; CDR2 reads YFSETQ. The CDR3 DNA reads as TGCGCCAGCAGCATCGGGACAGGGAATTTCGCTGAAGCTTTCTTT. Translation: CASSIGTGNFAEAFF.

This clonotype was seen many times. This sequence joins TRBV12-3 or TRBV12-4 and TRBJ2-7, with 9 bases matching TRBD2. Trimming at V came to 1 base and at J to 5 bases, leaving 6 bases not matched to a gene. This CDR3 comprises 15 residues. CDR3 region: CASSLDLAGFNEQYF. DNA for the CDR3: TGTGCCAGCAGTTTAGATCTAGCGGGGTTCAACGAGCAGTACTTC.

As for this clonotype: Since a much larger clone is just one base distant, this may be a read error. This chain joins TRBV10-2 and TRBJ2-7; D uncertain. The germline V gene encodes CDR1 WSHSY and CDR2 SAAADI. The CDR3 loop spans 12 amino acids. Trimming pared 3 bases from V and 9 bases from J, leaving 12 bases between. CDR3 loop: CASSDLQERQYF. DNA for the CDR3: TGCGCCAGCAGTGACTTGCAGGAACGGCAGTACTTC.

This clonotype has more than one count but fewer than ten. The chain carries TRBV7-2 and TRBJ1-5; possibly TRBD1 for D (5 bases). Between the trimmed V and J ends, which lost 4 bases and 5 bases, there was a span of 15 bases. This CDR3 spans 15 amino acids. Germline CDR1 reads SGHTA; CDR2 reads FQGNSA. CDR3: CASSSQEKPYQPQHF. DNA of the CDR3: TGTGCCAGCAGCTCACAGGAGAAGCCGTATCAGCCCCAGCATTTT.

This chain uses TRBV27 with TRBJ1-2, with 7 bases lining up with TRBD1. V was pared by 5 bases and J by 7 bases, with 7 bases of the junction left unmatched. This CDR3 spans 13 amino acids. Germline V lookup: CDR1 MNHEY, CDR2 SMNVEV (reference sequence). This chain's CDR3 is CASSPTGSLGYTF. The CDR3 DNA sequence: TGTGCCAGCAGTCCGACAGGGTCTCTTGGCTACACCTTC.

In its sample, this clonotype was seen many times. V is TRBV6-5 and J is TRBJ2-5; maybe TRBD1 (5 bases). Trimming took 9 bases from V and 3 from J, leaving 8 bases between them. This CDR3 contains 11 residues. Per germline, CDR1 MNHEY and CDR2 SVGAGI. CDR3 sequence: CASRREETQYF. The CDR3 bases are TGTGCCAGTCGCAGGGAAGAGACCCAGTACTTC.

This clonotype has ten or more counts. The CDR3 DNA follows: TGTGCCAGTAGTGAGTGGGGGAACACCGGGGAGCTGTTTTTT. Protein product: CASSEWGNTGELFF. The V call is TRBV19, the J call TRBJ2-2; D gene uncertain. There are 14 residues in the CDR3. From germline, CDR1 is LNHDA and CDR2 SQIVND (reference sequence). The V end lost 5 bases, the J end lost 1 base, and 8 bases lay between the germline ends.

J is TRBJ2-7 and V is TRBV6-4, with a weak D call TRBD2 (6 bases). Trimming left V 4 bases short and J 7 bases short, with 17 bases between. The CDR3 runs to 14 residues. Germline V gives CDR1 MRHNA, CDR2 SNTAGT. Written as DNA, the CDR3 is TGTGCCAGCAGTGGGACTACCTCTCGGCGGGAGCAGTACTTC. Amino acid sequence: CASSGTTSRREQYF.

This clonotype was observed a few times. The junction departs from germline at one end; a sequencing error may be responsible. V usage is TRBV7-2 and J usage is TRBJ2-2, with 8 nucleotides matching TRBD1. Germline loops: CDR1 SGHTA, CDR2 FQGNSA. The CDR3 spans 17 residues. CDR3 protein: CVSSLGPRDRIAGELFF. CDR3 nucleotides: TGTGTCAGCAGCTTAGGACCCCGGGACAGGATTGCCGGGGAGCTGTTTTTT.

The V call is TRBV20-1, the J call TRBJ2-5; TRBD1 matches 9 bases. J lost 0 bases, V lost 6 bases, and 17 bases had no gene match. This CDR3 is built from 18 residues. CDR1 is DFQATT, CDR2 SNEGSKA, per germline (reference sequence). The chain's CDR3 is CSAARGQGPRGYQETQYF. CDR3 nucleotides: TGCAGTGCCGCCCGGGGACAGGGCCCTCGGGGGTACCAAGAGACCCAGTACTTC.

At least ten counts were recorded for this clonotype. At one end the junction does not follow the germline gene, possibly because of a read error. This chain joins TRBV24-1 and TRBJ2-5; no definite D call. CDR3 length equals 12 residues. Germline V gene data show CDR1 as KGHDR and CDR2 as SFDVKD. CDR3 coding DNA: TGTGCCACCAGTGATTTGAAGGGCCAAGTTTTCTTC. Protein sequence: CATSDLKGQVFF.

This chain uses TRBV19 with TRBJ2-2; D possibly uses TRBD1 or TRBD2 (5 bases each). CDR3 size: 15 residues. Germline values: CDR1 LNHDA, CDR2 SQIVND (reference sequence). V lost 6 bases and J 0 bases, leaving 11 bases between the germline ends. The chain's CDR3 is CASRRDGSNTGELFF. In nucleotides, the CDR3 is TGTGCCAGTAGGAGGGACGGCTCGAACACCGGGGAGCTGTTTTTT.

This clonotype was seen a handful of times. This chain joins TRBV7-2 and TRBJ1-1; tentative D call: TRBD1 (6 bases). Germline V gives CDR1 SGHTA, CDR2 FQGNSA. The V gene lost 3 bases and the J gene lost 1 base, with 18 bases spanning the gap. The CDR3 is 17 amino acids. The CDR3 DNA sequence: TGTGCCAGCAGCTTGTACGAACTGGGACACGCGAACACTGAAGCTTTCTTT. Translation: CASSLYELGHANTEAFF.

In regard to this clonotype: A read error may explain this, as a much larger clone is one base away. The chain is built from TRBV29-1 and TRBJ2-7, with D tentatively TRBD2 (6 bases). This CDR3 has 16 amino acids. CDR1 is SQVTM and CDR2 is ANQGSEA in the germline V gene. The CDR3 loop is CSVVFWRGGGAYGQYF. CDR3 DNA sequence: TGCAGCGTGGTTTTTTGGAGGGGCGGTGGGGCCTACGGGCAGTACTTC.

The chain joins TRBV5-5 to TRBJ1-5; D might be TRBD1 (5 bases). V was pared by 4 bases and J by 0 bases, with 8 bases between. This CDR3 spans 14 amino acids. Looked up from germline, CDR1 is SGHKS and CDR2 is YYEKEE (reference sequence). CDR3 bases: TGTGCCAGCAGCGGGGCGAGTAGCAATCAGCCCCAGCATTTT. Its translation: CASSGASSNQPQHF.